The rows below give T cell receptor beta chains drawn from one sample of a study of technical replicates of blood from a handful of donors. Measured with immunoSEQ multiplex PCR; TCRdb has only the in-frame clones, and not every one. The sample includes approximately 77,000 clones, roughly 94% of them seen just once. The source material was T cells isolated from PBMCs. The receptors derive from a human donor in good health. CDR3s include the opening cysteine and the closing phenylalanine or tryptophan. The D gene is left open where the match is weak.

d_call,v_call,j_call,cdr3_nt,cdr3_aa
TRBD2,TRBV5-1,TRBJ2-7,TGCGCCAGCAGCTTGGAACTAGCGGGCACCTACGAGCAGTACTTC,CASSLELAGTYEQYF
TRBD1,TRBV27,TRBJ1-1,TGTGCCAGCGGGAGAACCAGGGGGTTTACTGAAGCTTTCTTT,CASGRTRGFTEAFF
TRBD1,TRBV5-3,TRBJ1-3,TGTGCCAGAAGCTTGGAGGGGGCAGGCACGGTGAACACCATATATTTT,CARSLEGAGTVNTIYF
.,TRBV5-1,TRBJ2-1,TGCGCCAGCACCTGGGGGGTAAATTCGCACAATGAGCAGTTCTTC,CASTWGVNSHNEQFF
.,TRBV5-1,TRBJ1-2,TGCGCCAGCAGCTTGGGACAGGACAACTATGGCTACACCTTC,CASSLGQDNYGYTF
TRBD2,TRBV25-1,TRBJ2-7,TGTGCCAGTCTACCTTCCCGGGAGGGCTACGAGCAGTACTTC,CASLPSREGYEQYF
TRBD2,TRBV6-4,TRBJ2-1,TGTGCCAGCAGTGCCCGACTAGCGACATATTACAATGAGCAGTTCTTC,CASSARLATYYNEQFF
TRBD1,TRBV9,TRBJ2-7,TGTGCCAGCAGCGCAGGAGGTGGGGACTACGGGACAGGGATCAACGAGCAGTACTTC,CASSAGGGDYGTGINEQYF
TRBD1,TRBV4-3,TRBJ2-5,TGCGCCAGCAGCCAGGTTTTTGTGACAGGGAGAGAGACCCAGTACTTC,CASSQVFVTGRETQYF
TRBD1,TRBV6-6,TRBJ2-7,TGTGCCAGCAGGACAGGGGTGGACTACGAGCAGTACTTC,CASRTGVDYEQYF
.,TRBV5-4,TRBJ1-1,TGTGCCAGCAGCTTGAATAGCCGGGTGAACACTGAAGCTTTCTTT,CASSLNSRVNTEAFF
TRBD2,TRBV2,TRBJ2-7,TGTGCCAGCAGTGAAGGGACTAGCGGGAACTCCTACGAGCAGTACTTC,CASSEGTSGNSYEQYF
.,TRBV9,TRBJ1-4,TGTGCCAGCAGCGTGGACAATTGGGATGAAAAACTGTTTTTT,CASSVDNWDEKLFF
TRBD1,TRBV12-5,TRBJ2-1,TGTGCTAGTGGTTTGGGAAGGACAGGGAGAAACAATGAGCAGTTCTTC,CASGLGRTGRNNEQFF
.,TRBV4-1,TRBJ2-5,TGCGCCAGCAGCCAAGATCCAGGAAACCAGTACTTC,CASSQDPGNQYF
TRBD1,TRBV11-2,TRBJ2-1,TGTGCCAGCAGCCCACAGGGGCTCTCTACGGGGAATGAGCAGTTCTTC,CASSPQGLSTGNEQFF
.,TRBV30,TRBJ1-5,TGTGCCTGGAGTAAGGGGCTGGGGAATCAGCCCCAGCATTTT,CAWSKGLGNQPQHF